These 27 T cell receptor beta chains originate from one sample sequenced in a study of blood T cell repertoires in COVID-19. TCRdb's copy holds only in-frame clones and misses some; the assay was immunoSEQ multiplex PCR. The sample includes 90,000 to 150,000 clones, roughly 70% of them seen just once. The sequencing input was peripheral blood. These receptors originate from a human donor with acute or convalescent COVID-19. The donor label of this sample is uncertain.

As for this clone: Relative to the germline gene, one junction end is altered; a read error may explain this. The chain has TRBV25-1 and TRBJ2-1; D unclear. Germline loops: CDR1 MGHDK, CDR2 SYGVNS. This CDR3 spans 14 amino acids. DNA for the CDR3: TGTGCCAGCAGTGAATATTTGCCCGGTAATGGGCAGTTCTTC. Its protein product is CASSEYLPGNGQFF.

This clone was recorded once. This sequence joins TRBV4-1 and TRBJ1-5; perhaps TRBD1 as D (5 bases). The ends were cut back, 2 bases at V and 7 bases at J, with 9 bases in the middle. This CDR3 has 13 amino acids. Germline values: CDR1 MGHRA, CDR2 YSYEKL. CDR3 bases: TGCGCCAGCAGCCAAAGCGACAGCCAGCCCCAGCATTTT. Translation gives CASSQSDSQPQHF.

This chain connects TRBV12-3 or TRBV12-4 to TRBJ2-5; D might be TRBD2 (5 bases). The CDR3 covers 13 residues. V lost 8 bases and J lost 7, with 17 bases in between. The CDR3 here is CASAGEGIGTQYF. CDR3 DNA sequence: TGTGCCAGCGCTGGAGAGGGAATAGGGACCCAGTACTTC.

CDR3 nucleotides: TGCGCCAGCAGCAGGGACTGGGAAAACATTCAGTACTTC. It specifies CASSRDWENIQYF. The V gene is TRBV5-1, the J gene TRBJ2-4, with D perhaps matching TRBD2 (6 bases). The V end lost 4 bases, the J end lost 5 bases, and 10 bases lay between the germline ends. This CDR3 is built from 13 residues. Germline loops: CDR1 SGHRS, CDR2 YFSETQ. Filled out from reference TRBV5-1 and TRBJ2-4, the complete variable domain reads KAGVTQTPRYLIKTRGQQVTLSCSPISGHRSVSWYQQTPGQGLQFLFEYFSETQRNKGNFPGRFSGRQFSNSRSEMNVSTLELGDSALYLCASSRDWENIQYFGAGTRLSVL.

The V and J genes are TRBV18 and TRBJ2-7; 7 nucleotides agree with TRBD2. V was pared by 2 bases and J by 5 bases, with 3 bases of the junction left unmatched. Per germline, CDR1 KGHSH and CDR2 LQKENI. This CDR3 region has 13 residues. The CDR3 nucleotides read TGTGCCAGCTCACCATTGAGCGGGAACGAGCAGTACTTC. Translated: CASSPLSGNEQYF.

As concerns this clone: The junction does not match germline at one end; this may be a read error. The rearrangement links TRBV7-7 to TRBJ2-3; a possible D gene is TRBD1 (5 bases). Germline CDR1 is SSHAT and CDR2 is FNYEAQ (reference sequence). This CDR3 is 14 amino acids long. The CDR3 protein is CASSLAGHLDTQYF. In nucleotides, the CDR3 is TGTGCTAGCAGCTTAGCTGGACATTTAGATACGCAGTATTTT.

The chain joins TRBV18 to TRBJ2-5, with D tentatively TRBD2 (5 bases). Trimming took off 3 bases at V and 2 bases at J, with 13 bases between the two ends. The CDR3 length is 15 residues. Germline V gene lookup returns CDR1 KGHSH and CDR2 LQKENI. Here the CDR3 DNA reads TGTGCCAGCTCACCCCCGACGAGGAGGCAAGAGACCCAGTACTTC. Translation gives CASSPPTRRQETQYF.

The V gene is TRBV7-2, the J gene TRBJ2-2; TRBD2 agrees at 8 bases. This CDR3 has 15 amino acids. V lost 3 bases to trimming and J lost 5 bases; unmatched junction nucleotides: 5. Looked up from germline, CDR1 is SGHTA and CDR2 is FQGNSA. CDR3 in amino acids: CASSFGLAGTGELFF. CDR3 bases: TGTGCCAGCAGCTTTGGACTAGCTGGTACCGGGGAGCTGTTTTTT.

This chain links TRBV28 with TRBJ2-7, with TRBD1 matching over 9 bases. CDR1 is MDHEN and CDR2 is SYDVKM in the germline V gene. Trimming cost V 5 bases and J 3 bases; bases outside gene matches: 8. This CDR3 region has 15 residues. CDR3 DNA: TGTGCCAGCAGTGCTACTGGGACAGGGAACTACGAGCAGTACTTC. This gives the protein CASSATGTGNYEQYF.

This clone is a singleton in its sample. This chain links TRBV6-5 with TRBJ1-5, with 9 bases lining up with TRBD1. The CDR3 is made up of 13 amino acids. Unmatched junction bases numbered 5, after V lost 7 bases and J lost 7 bases. Germline V gives CDR1 MNHEY, CDR2 SVGAGI. CDR3 nucleotide sequence: TGTGCCAGCAACAAACAGGGGGCCCAGCCCCAGCATTTT. This sequence encodes CASNKQGAQPQHF.

The V call is TRBV7-9, the J call TRBJ2-3, with 8 bases aligning to TRBD2. Germline loops: CDR1 SEHNR, CDR2 FQNEAQ (reference sequence). CDR3 length: 15 amino acids. After removal of 1 base from V and 3 bases from J, the junction contained 3 bases not matched to a gene. The CDR3 here is CASSLGRGGTDTQYF. In DNA, the CDR3 is TGTGCCAGCAGCTTAGGACGGGGGGGGACAGATACGCAGTATTTT.

This rearrangement joins TRBV5-6 to TRBJ2-1; TRBD1 agrees at 8 bases. V shed 4 bases, J shed 4 bases, and the junction held 4 bases outside the gene matches. Germline V gene sequence: CDR1 SGHDT, CDR2 YYEEEE. This CDR3 has 14 residues. CDR3 coding DNA: TGTGCCAGCAGCCCAAGACAGGGGTACAATGAGCAGTTCTTC. The encoded protein is CASSPRQGYNEQFF.

This clone was recorded only once. The V gene is TRBV5-1, the J gene TRBJ2-5, with 11 bases that match TRBD1. The CDR3 consists of 16 residues. V was pared by 2 bases and J by 4 bases, with 7 bases of the junction left unmatched. Germline values: CDR1 SGHRS, CDR2 YFSETQ. The CDR3 spells CASSFGDRGSGETQYF. CDR3 nucleotide sequence: TGCGCCAGCAGCTTCGGGGACAGGGGGTCCGGAGAGACCCAGTACTTC.

V is TRBV7-6 and J is TRBJ2-3; 8 bases are a match to TRBD1. Germline lookup yields CDR1 SGHVS and CDR2 FNYEAQ. The V gene end was trimmed by 6 bases and the J gene end by 10 bases; junction bases not matched to a gene: 15. CDR3 length: 15 residues. CDR3 DNA sequence: TGTGCCAGCAGTTCCGAGACAGGGGCGATTTTCGCGCAGTATTTT. Translation: CASSSETGAIFAQYF.

The CDR3 loop is CASSNHGSYEQYF. The CDR3 bases are TGTGCCAGCAGTAACCACGGCTCCTACGAGCAGTACTTC. This sequence joins TRBV12-3 or TRBV12-4 and TRBJ2-7; D ambiguous. This CDR3 comprises 13 residues. Trimming removed 5 bases at V and 0 bases at J, with 8 bases between.

This clone has only one observation. This chain uses TRBV3-1 (or the pseudogene TRBV3-2) with TRBJ2-5, with TRBD2 matching over 7 bases. The CDR3 has 15 residues. Losses at the gene ends were 10 bases for V and 1 base for J; bases not matched to a gene: 12. Looked up from germline, CDR1 is LGHDT and CDR2 is YNNKEL (reference sequence). Here the CDR3 DNA reads TGTGCCACTAGAGGGAGGGGAAGGTCCCAAGAGACCCAGTACTTC. It translates to CATRGRGRSQETQYF.

This chain uses TRBV11-2 with TRBJ2-2; D is possibly TRBD1 (5 bases). V dropped 4 bases and J dropped 0 bases, with 9 bases sitting between them. The CDR3 consists of 15 residues. CDR1 and CDR2 from the germline V gene are SGHAT and FQNNGV. Here the CDR3 DNA reads TGTGCCAGCAGCTACTCGACAGCGAACACCGGGGAGCTGTTTTTT. Protein sequence: CASSYSTANTGELFF.

This chain joins TRBV27 and TRBJ2-3; D is perhaps TRBD2 (5 bases). The germline V gene has CDR1 MNHEY and CDR2 SMNVEV (reference sequence). Deletions cut 0 bases from V and 9 bases from J, with 16 bases between. The CDR3 sequence is 15 residues long. The CDR3 region has the DNA TGTGCCAGCAGTTTATCAACGGGGTTCCCGGGCACGCAGTATTTT. Its translation is CASSLSTGFPGTQYF.

The chain links TRBV6-1 to TRBJ1-2; the D is unclear. The germline V and J ends were trimmed by 2 bases and 4 bases, with 17 bases remaining between them. The germline V gene has CDR1 MNHNS and CDR2 SASEGT. This CDR3 spans 16 amino acids. CDR3 coding DNA: TGTGCCAGCAGTGAATCGCTATATGGTGTTACCTATGGCTACACCTTC. Its translation is CASSESLYGVTYGYTF.

This clone occurred a few times. This rearrangement joins TRBV9 to TRBJ2-3; 12 bases are shared with TRBD2. V gave up 4 bases and J gave up 0 bases; unmatched junction bases: 3. The germline CDR1 and CDR2 sequences are SGDLS and YYNGEE. The CDR3 length is 16 residues. The CDR3 DNA reads TGTGCCAGCAGCTACACTAGCGGGGGGAGCACAGATACGCAGTATTTT. This sequence encodes CASSYTSGGSTDTQYF.

The chain links TRBV5-4 to TRBJ2-6; 8 bases agree with TRBD1. Germline-derived CDR1 and CDR2 are SGHNT and YYREEE (reference sequence). The ends lost 3 bases at V and 2 bases at J; junction bases unmatched: 1. This CDR3 is 15 amino acids long. This CDR3 is CASSSQGAGANVLTF. The CDR3, as DNA: TGTGCCAGCAGCTCACAGGGGGCTGGGGCCAACGTCCTGACTTTC. The full variable domain, in which reference TRBV5-4 and TRBJ2-6 provide the parts outside the CDR3, is ETGVTQSPTHLIKTRGQQVTLRCSSQSGHNTVSWYQQALGQGPQFIFQYYREEENGRGNFPPRFSGLQFPNYSSELNVNALELDDSALYLCASSSQGAGANVLTFGAGSRLTVL.

This clone was observed a few times. V gene TRBV12-3 or TRBV12-4 combines with J gene TRBJ2-3; D remains ambiguous. Between the trimmed V and J ends, which lost 1 base and 3 bases, there was a span of 5 bases. This CDR3 comprises 13 residues. The CDR3 DNA sequence: TGTGCCAGCAGTTTAGGGAGAACAGATACGCAGTATTTT. Translation: CASSLGRTDTQYF.

The chain employs TRBV7-8 and TRBJ1-2; TRBD1 agrees at 9 bases. CDR1 is SGHVS and CDR2 is FQNEAQ in the germline V gene. The CDR3 sequence is 15 residues long. The J segment lost 4 bases and the V segment lost 4 bases, leaving 7 bases of the junction unmatched. In DNA, the CDR3 is TGTGCCAGCAGCTCAAGGGACAGGGCTAGCTATGGCTACACCTTC. This codes for CASSSRDRASYGYTF.

This clone was seen a handful of times. CDR3 sequence (DNA): TGTGCCAGCAGTTACGATAATAGGAGGAACACTGAAGCTTTCTTT. It encodes CASSYDNRRNTEAFF. The rearrangement uses TRBV6-5 and TRBJ1-1; D uncertain. In germline, CDR1 is MNHEY, CDR2 SVGAGI. Between the trimmed V and J ends, which lost 2 bases and 1 base, there was a span of 11 bases. CDR3 length: 15 amino acids.

V gene TRBV19 combines with J gene TRBJ2-3, with 10 positions matching TRBD1. The germline V gene has CDR1 LNHDA and CDR2 SQIVND (reference sequence). The V gene end was trimmed by 5 bases and the J gene end by 0 bases; junction bases not matched to a gene: 5. This CDR3 comprises 16 residues. As DNA, the CDR3 is TGTGCCAGTAGTCCAACGGACAGGGGGAGCACAGATACGCAGTATTTT. This translates into CASSPTDRGSTDTQYF.

V is TRBV29-1 and J is TRBJ1-5; D gene unclear. V was trimmed by 7 bases and J by 2 bases, leaving 12 bases between them. This CDR3 has 13 amino acids. Germline assignment: CDR1 SQVTM and CDR2 ANQGSEA. CDR3 sequence reads: CSARTRGNQPQHF. The CDR3 nucleotides are TGCAGCGCGCGAACCCGAGGCAATCAGCCCCAGCATTTT.

The gene calls are TRBV7-9 and TRBJ2-7; perhaps TRBD1 as D (6 bases). Per germline, CDR1 SEHNR and CDR2 FQNEAQ (reference sequence). V was shortened by 4 bases and J by 4 bases, with 8 bases between the two germline ends. The CDR3 runs 12 residues. Here the CDR3 reads CASSSRGYEQYF. For the CDR3, the DNA is TGTGCCAGCAGCTCTAGGGGGTACGAGCAGTACTTC.